These 29 T cell receptor beta chains were sequenced from one sample in a study of cytomegalovirus exposure and HLA in healthy donors. The PCR had 60 Vbeta and 13 Jbeta primers. Produced via immunoSEQ multiplex PCR; TCRdb's table is partial and in-frame only. This sample yields approximately 74,000 clones, of which 63% are seen a single time; approximately 5.4% belongs to the top ten. The specimen was PBMCs. Receptors originate from a man between 25 and 39 years old in good health and CMV-seropositive.

This chain uses TRBV28 with TRBJ2-7, with no clear D. This CDR3 is built from 14 residues. Looked up from germline, CDR1 is MDHEN and CDR2 is SYDVKM. Trimming took off 6 bases at V and 5 bases at J, with 17 bases between the two ends. In DNA, the CDR3 is TGTGCCAGCAGGAATCAGGTGATTAGGAACGAGCAGTACTTC. This gives the protein CASRNQVIRNEQYF.

The chain links TRBV10-3 to TRBJ1-4; the D is unclear. V was cut by 3 bases and J by 8 bases, with 16 bases left in between. The CDR3 is made up of 15 amino acids. Germline V gene data show CDR1 as ENHRY and CDR2 as SYGVKD. As DNA, the CDR3 is TGTGCCATCAGTGACGACGGCCACCACGGGGAAAAACTGTTTTTT. Its protein product is CAISDDGHHGEKLFF.

The rearrangement uses TRBV5-1 and TRBJ2-3, with 7 nucleotides matching TRBD1. Germline V gene data show CDR1 as SGHRS and CDR2 as YFSETQ. The ends lost 0 bases at V and 1 base at J; junction bases unmatched: 2. The CDR3 sequence is 15 residues long. CDR3 sequence: CASSLVQGGTDTQYF. As DNA, the CDR3 is TGCGCCAGCAGCTTGGTCCAGGGGGGCACAGATACGCAGTATTTT.

The rearrangement links TRBV7-2 to TRBJ1-5; 7 positions match TRBD1. The CDR3 extends over 14 amino acids. Per the germline V gene, CDR1 is SGHTA and CDR2 is FQGNSA. J lost 3 bases, V lost 6 bases, and 5 bases had no gene match. The CDR3 loop is CASSLDRYNQPQHF. CDR3 bases: TGTGCCAGCAGTCTGGACAGGTACAATCAGCCCCAGCATTTT.

This chain joins TRBV9 and TRBJ1-6; weak D call: TRBD1 (6 bases). V gave up 4 bases and J gave up 14 bases, with 25 bases separating them. CDR1 SGDLS and CDR2 YYNGEE come from the germline V gene. CDR3 length equals 16 residues. CDR3: CASSLLPGHDLLTLHF. For the CDR3, the DNA is TGTGCCAGCAGCCTCCTCCCGGGACACGACCTTCTAACCCTCCACTTT.

The chain combines TRBV2 with TRBJ2-1, with TRBD1 matching 7 bases. The CDR3 length is 12 residues. The germline gives CDR1 SNHLY, CDR2 FYNNEI. With 5 bases clipped from V and 9 bases from J, the junction kept 4 bases outside the gene matches. This chain's CDR3 is CASSTGVREQFF. In DNA, the CDR3 is TGTGCCAGCAGTACAGGGGTCCGTGAGCAGTTCTTC.

The V gene is TRBV10-2, the J gene TRBJ2-7; tentatively, D is TRBD1 (5 bases). Germline assignment: CDR1 WSHSY and CDR2 SAAADI. V was trimmed by 6 bases and J by 4 bases, leaving 19 bases between them. The CDR3 spans 15 residues. CDR3 DNA sequence: TGCGCCAGCAGAGGATGGACGGAAAAGGGGTACGAGCAGTACTTC. This sequence encodes CASRGWTEKGYEQYF.

The chain combines TRBV5-6 with TRBJ2-5, with 8 nucleotides matching TRBD1. Per germline, CDR1 SGHDT and CDR2 YYEEEE. V shed 2 bases and J 5 bases; nucleotides not matched to a gene: 5. The CDR3 sequence is 14 residues long. CDR3 sequence (DNA): TGTGCCAGCAGCTTCGCAGGGGGCGGGGAGACCCAGTACTTC. It is translated as CASSFAGGGETQYF.

This sequence joins TRBV27 and TRBJ2-3; a possible D gene is TRBD2 (7 bases). This CDR3 spans 15 amino acids. Per germline, CDR1 MNHEY and CDR2 SMNVEV (reference sequence). The ends were cut back, 5 bases at V and 2 bases at J, with 14 bases in the middle. The CDR3 nucleotides read TGTGCCAGCAGTACAGCGGGACACAACACAGATACGCAGTATTTT. Amino acids: CASSTAGHNTDTQYF.

The chain couples TRBV28 to TRBJ2-2; no clear D gene. CDR1 and CDR2 from the germline V gene are MDHEN and SYDVKM. Trimming removed 11 bases at V and 0 bases at J, with 10 bases between. This CDR3 is built from 13 residues. The CDR3 nucleotides are TGTGCCTACTCTGCCGCGAACACCGGGGAGCTGTTTTTT. Protein product: CAYSAANTGELFF.

This chain connects TRBV5-1 to TRBJ2-4, with D unclear. Germline V lookup: CDR1 SGHRS, CDR2 YFSETQ. CDR3 length: 14 amino acids. V lost 1 base, J lost 2 bases, and 7 bases lay in between. CDR3 coding DNA: TGCGCCAGCAGCTTGACTGATCCCAAAAACATTCAGTACTTC. Translating it yields CASSLTDPKNIQYF.

The chain is built from TRBV28 and TRBJ1-3; D is ambiguous. Trimming removed 2 bases from V and 5 bases from J, with 7 bases in between. This CDR3 has 13 residues. The V gene's germline CDR1 is MDHEN and CDR2 SYDVKM. The CDR3 sequence is CASSLTQRNTIYF. In DNA, the CDR3 is TGTGCCAGCAGTTTAACCCAGAGAAACACCATATATTTT.

The V gene is TRBV6-6, the J gene TRBJ1-6, with D unclear. The ends were cut back, 5 bases at V and 5 bases at J, with 10 bases in the middle. This CDR3 is 14 amino acids long. Germline V gene data show CDR1 as MNHNY and CDR2 as SVGAGI (reference sequence). The CDR3: CASSPPGNNSPLHF. Here the CDR3 DNA reads TGTGCCAGCAGTCCCCCGGGGAATAATTCACCCCTCCACTTT.

The chain recombines TRBV5-1 with TRBJ2-2, with TRBD1 as a possible D gene (6 bases). The CDR3 runs 13 residues. Germline V gene data show CDR1 as SGHRS and CDR2 as YFSETQ. Trimming pared 1 base from V and 6 bases from J, leaving 7 bases between. The CDR3 here is CASSLSGAGELFF. In nucleotides, the CDR3 is TGCGCCAGCAGCTTGTCAGGGGCCGGGGAGCTGTTTTTT.

V is TRBV7-9 and J is TRBJ1-2; TRBD1 might be the D (6 bases). This CDR3 has 18 amino acids. With 5 bases removed from V and 0 bases from J, the gap between germline ends came to 22 bases. Per the germline V gene, CDR1 is SEHNR and CDR2 is FQNEAQ (reference sequence). The CDR3 DNA follows: TGTGCCAGCAGCCTCTCCAACAAGGCGACAGGAGCTAACTATGGCTACACCTTC. This sequence encodes CASSLSNKATGANYGYTF.

The V call is TRBV19, the J call TRBJ2-6; unclear D gene. Germline V gives CDR1 LNHDA, CDR2 SQIVND (reference sequence). The CDR3 extends over 16 amino acids. V was shortened by 3 bases and J by 0 bases, with 9 bases between the two germline ends. The DNA for the CDR3 is TGTGCCAGTAGTATTGGGTGGGCCTCTGGGGCCAACGTCCTGACTTTC. Protein product: CASSIGWASGANVLTF.

This chain uses TRBV6-1 with TRBJ2-3, with 13 bases that match TRBD2. CDR1 and CDR2 (germline): MNHNS, SASEGT. The CDR3 loop spans 18 amino acids. The V and J ends lost 4 bases and 2 bases, in that order; junction bases with no gene match: 9. The CDR3 sequence is CASSGLAGGGGNTDTQYF. The CDR3 nucleotides are TGTGCCAGCAGTGGACTAGCGGGAGGAGGGGGGAACACAGATACGCAGTATTTT.

The chain joins TRBV4-2 to TRBJ2-7, with 9 bases lining up with TRBD1. J was trimmed by 6 bases and V by 4 bases; bases with no gene match: 7. Germline CDR1 LGHNA, CDR2 YNFKEQ. The CDR3 consists of 14 residues. The DNA of the CDR3 is TGTGCCAGCAGCCCCGCCGGACAGGGGTCCGAGCAGTACTTC. It specifies CASSPAGQGSEQYF.

Notes on this clone: Other DNA sequences in the sample encode the same CDR3. The rearrangement links TRBV7-3 to TRBJ2-5; D may be TRBD1 (6 bases). V lost 5 bases and J 5 bases, leaving 12 bases between the germline ends. The CDR3 totals 13 residues. Germline V lookup: CDR1 SGHTA, CDR2 FQGTGA. The CDR3 bases are TGTGCCAGCAGCCTGGGGCAGGGGGAGACCCAGTACTTC. It codes for CASSLGQGETQYF.

The CDR3 region is CASSEPYEQYF. In DNA form, the CDR3 reads TGTGCCAGCAGTGAACCTTACGAGCAGTACTTC. V and J are TRBV2 and TRBJ2-7; D not resolved. Germline V gives CDR1 SNHLY, CDR2 FYNNEI. This CDR3 has 11 residues. Trimming cost V 2 bases and J 4 bases, with 3 bases left between them.

Only a few counts were recorded for this clone. This rearrangement joins TRBV6-6 to TRBJ2-7; a possible D gene is TRBD2 (5 bases). V was clipped by 4 bases and J by 7 bases, with 14 bases between them. Germline values: CDR1 MNHNY, CDR2 SVGAGI (reference sequence). The CDR3 length is 13 residues. The CDR3 reads CASSSTRVQEQYF. The CDR3 nucleotides are TGTGCCAGCAGTTCCACGCGGGTGCAAGAGCAGTACTTC.

The V and J genes are TRBV11-3 and TRBJ2-3; 8 bases map to TRBD2. Trimming removed 5 bases from V and 2 bases from J; junction bases left unmatched: 9. Germline CDR1 reads SGHNT; CDR2 reads YENEEA. The CDR3 is 16 amino acids. The CDR3 protein is CASSRRSGGTTDTQYF. For the CDR3, the DNA is TGTGCCAGCAGCCGCCGGTCGGGGGGGACCACAGATACGCAGTATTTT.

This clone turned up a few times. V is TRBV5-4 and J is TRBJ1-2; TRBD1 might be the D (6 bases). Germline-derived CDR1 and CDR2 are SGHNT and YYREEE (reference sequence). The CDR3 is made up of 16 amino acids. V lost 4 bases, J lost 4 bases, and 20 bases lay in between. CDR3 region: CASSLAGPGASYGYTF. The CDR3 DNA follows: TGTGCCAGCAGCCTGGCCGGGCCAGGGGCCAGCTATGGCTACACCTTC.

This clone was counted only a few times. The CDR3 DNA is TGCGCCAGCAGCTTGGATCAGAACACTGAAGCTTTCTTT. It specifies CASSLDQNTEAFF. This chain uses TRBV5-1 with TRBJ1-1, with unresolved D. The V gene lost 0 bases and the J gene lost 1 base, with 4 bases spanning the gap. Germline CDR1 is SGHRS and CDR2 is YFSETQ. The CDR3 runs 13 residues. The full variable domain, with the rest looked up from reference TRBV5-1 and TRBJ1-1, is KAGVTQTPRYLIKTRGQQVTLSCSPISGHRSVSWYQQTPGQGLQFLFEYFSETQRNKGNFPGRFSGRQFSNSRSEMNVSTLELGDSALYLCASSLDQNTEAFFGQGTRLTVV.

This chain links TRBV7-2 with TRBJ2-7, with TRBD2 identical over 8 bases. Germline lookup yields CDR1 SGHTA and CDR2 FQGNSA. The V segment lost 0 bases and the J segment 6 bases; nucleotides outside the gene matches: 7. The CDR3 consists of 15 residues. CDR3 sequence reads: CASSLAWGLGAEQYF. DNA of the CDR3: TGTGCCAGCAGCTTAGCGTGGGGACTAGGAGCCGAGCAGTACTTC.

The chain is built from TRBV28 and TRBJ2-3, with D maybe TRBD1 (6 bases). The V end was cut by 6 bases, the J end by 2 bases, with 15 bases between. Germline V gene sequence: CDR1 MDHEN, CDR2 SYDVKM. This CDR3 contains 15 residues. The CDR3 loop is CASSTNRVTTDTQYF. DNA for the CDR3: TGTGCCAGCAGCACAAACAGGGTAACCACAGATACGCAGTATTTT.

Points on this clone: It is likely a read error, because the conserved phenylalanine at the end of the CDR3 is missing. This CDR3 is CASSYAGVTYEQYL. DNA for the CDR3: TGTGCCAGCAGTTATGCGGGAGTAACCTACGAGCAGTACCTC. The chain is built from TRBV6-5 and TRBJ2-7; 7 bases agree with TRBD2. V gave up 3 bases and J gave up 2 bases; unmatched junction bases: 4. This CDR3 is built from 14 residues. Germline lookup yields CDR1 MNHEY and CDR2 SVGAGI.

A few counts support this clone. The V call is TRBV2, the J call TRBJ2-1; D remains unclear. The CDR3 totals 12 residues. V was shortened by 7 bases and J by 4 bases, with 8 bases between the two germline ends. In germline, CDR1 is SNHLY, CDR2 FYNNEI. CDR3 region: CASNTMYNEQFF. The CDR3 DNA reads as TGTGCCAGCAACACGATGTACAATGAGCAGTTCTTC.

The table lists this clone with a few counts. The rearrangement joins TRBV28 to TRBJ1-1; the D is unclear. This CDR3 region has 13 residues. V gave up 3 bases and J gave up 0 bases, with 5 bases separating them. Looked up from germline, CDR1 is MDHEN and CDR2 is SYDVKM. In DNA, the CDR3 is TGTGCCAGCAGTTTCTCCGTGAACACTGAAGCTTTCTTT. Protein product: CASSFSVNTEAFF. Variable domain in full (rest from reference TRBV28 and TRBJ1-1): DVKVTQSSRYLVKRTGEKVFLECVQDMDHENMFWYRQDPGLGLRLIYFSYDVKMKEKGDIPEGYSVSREKKERFSLILESASTNQTSMYLCASSFSVNTEAFFGQGTRLTVV.